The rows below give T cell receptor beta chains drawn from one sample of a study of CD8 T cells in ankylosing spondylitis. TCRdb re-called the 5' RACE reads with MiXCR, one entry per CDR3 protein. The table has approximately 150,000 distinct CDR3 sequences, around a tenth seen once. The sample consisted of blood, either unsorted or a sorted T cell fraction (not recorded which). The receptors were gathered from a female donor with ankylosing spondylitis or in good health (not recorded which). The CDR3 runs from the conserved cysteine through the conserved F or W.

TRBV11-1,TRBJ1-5,CASSFDSNQPQHF
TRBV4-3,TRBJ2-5,CASSQSQGSETQYF
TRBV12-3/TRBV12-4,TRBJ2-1,CASSGTGVPLDNEQFF
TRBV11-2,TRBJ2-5,CASSFVGGTPAAGETQYF
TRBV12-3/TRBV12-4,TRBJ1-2,CASSYGGTNYGYTF
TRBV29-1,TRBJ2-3,CSVRGRQGETDTQYF
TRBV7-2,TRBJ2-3,CVSATWGTDTQYF
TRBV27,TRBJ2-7,CASSLGGVSSYEQYF
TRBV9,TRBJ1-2,CASSSVGSYGYTF
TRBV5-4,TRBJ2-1,CASRLEGIADEQFF